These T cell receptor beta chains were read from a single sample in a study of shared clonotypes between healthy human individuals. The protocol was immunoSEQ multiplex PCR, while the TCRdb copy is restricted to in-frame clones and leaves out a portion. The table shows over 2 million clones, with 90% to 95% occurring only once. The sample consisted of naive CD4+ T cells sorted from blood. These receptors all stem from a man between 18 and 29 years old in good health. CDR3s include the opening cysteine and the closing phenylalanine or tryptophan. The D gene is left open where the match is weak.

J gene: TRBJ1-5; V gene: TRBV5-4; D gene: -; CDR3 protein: CASSRGAGSNQPQHF
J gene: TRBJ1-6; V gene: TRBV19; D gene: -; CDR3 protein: CASRRTDNSPLHF
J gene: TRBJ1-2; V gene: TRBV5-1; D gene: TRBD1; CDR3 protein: CASSTGDRDASGYTF
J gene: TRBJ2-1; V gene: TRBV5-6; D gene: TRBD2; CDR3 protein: CASSLGTRSYNEQFF
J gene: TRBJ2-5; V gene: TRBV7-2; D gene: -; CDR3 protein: CASSFSLGTETQYF
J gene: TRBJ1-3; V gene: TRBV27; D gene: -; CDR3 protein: CASSLGTTGNTIYF
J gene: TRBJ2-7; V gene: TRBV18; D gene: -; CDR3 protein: CASSRGFSSYEQYF
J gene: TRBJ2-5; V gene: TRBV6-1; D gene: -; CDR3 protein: CASISNRVGETQYF
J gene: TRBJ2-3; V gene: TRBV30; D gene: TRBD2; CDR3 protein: CAWSVGGSSSFTDTQYF
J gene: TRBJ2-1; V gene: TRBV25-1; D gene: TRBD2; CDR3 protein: CASSVLAGLNNEQFF
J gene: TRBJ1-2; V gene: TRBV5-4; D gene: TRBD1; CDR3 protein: CASSSRTGLNYGYTF
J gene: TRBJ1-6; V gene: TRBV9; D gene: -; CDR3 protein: CASSPTGGGGRSPLHF
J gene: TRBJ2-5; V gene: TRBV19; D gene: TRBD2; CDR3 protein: CASSISGGETQYF
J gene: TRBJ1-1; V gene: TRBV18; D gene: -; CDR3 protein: CASSPGTTEAFF
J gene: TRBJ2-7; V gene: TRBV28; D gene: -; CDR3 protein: CASSSPGLGIRYEQYF
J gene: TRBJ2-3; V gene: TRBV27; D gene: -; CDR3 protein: CASSLYQGGPDTQYF
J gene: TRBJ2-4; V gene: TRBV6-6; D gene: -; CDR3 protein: CASTPSGENIQYF
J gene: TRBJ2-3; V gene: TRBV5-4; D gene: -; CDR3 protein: CASSLVGRADTQYF
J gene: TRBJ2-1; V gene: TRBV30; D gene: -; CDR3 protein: CAWSGLSRDYNEQFF
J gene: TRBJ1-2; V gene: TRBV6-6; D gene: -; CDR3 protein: CASSYSQSGYTF
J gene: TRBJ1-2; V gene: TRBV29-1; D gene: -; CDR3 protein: CSVERNRLNYGYTF
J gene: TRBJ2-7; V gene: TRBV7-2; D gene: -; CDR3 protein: CASSPSGTLSYEQYF
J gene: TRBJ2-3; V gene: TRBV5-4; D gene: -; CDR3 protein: CASSLMSTASTDTQYF
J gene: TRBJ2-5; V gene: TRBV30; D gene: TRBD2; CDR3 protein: CAWSVRGLAGGPRETQYF
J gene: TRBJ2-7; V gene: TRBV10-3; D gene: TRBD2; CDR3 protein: CAIRPGLAGTYEQYF
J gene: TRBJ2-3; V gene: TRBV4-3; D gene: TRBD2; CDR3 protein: CASSLRERTDTQYF
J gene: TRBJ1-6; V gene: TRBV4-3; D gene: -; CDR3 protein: CASSQEAGSPLHF
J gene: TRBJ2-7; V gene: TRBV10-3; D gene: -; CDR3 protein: CAISSGYSYEQYF
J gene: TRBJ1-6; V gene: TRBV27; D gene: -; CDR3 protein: CAIKTANSPLHF
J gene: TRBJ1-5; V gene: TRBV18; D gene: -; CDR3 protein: CASSRTVRQPQHF
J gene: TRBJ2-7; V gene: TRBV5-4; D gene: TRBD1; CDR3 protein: CASSTGQGFGEQYF
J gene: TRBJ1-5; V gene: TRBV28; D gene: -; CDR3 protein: CASSPPKGRNQPQHF
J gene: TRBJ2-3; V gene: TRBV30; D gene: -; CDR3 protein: CAWQASTDTQYF
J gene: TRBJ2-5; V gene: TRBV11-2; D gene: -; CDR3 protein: CASRLTGAQETQYF
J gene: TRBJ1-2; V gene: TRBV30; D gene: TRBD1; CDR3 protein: CAWSGNRGGYTF
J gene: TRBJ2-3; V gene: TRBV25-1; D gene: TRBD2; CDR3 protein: CASTRAGGTDTQYF
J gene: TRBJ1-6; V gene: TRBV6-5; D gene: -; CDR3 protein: CASSYRGESPLHF
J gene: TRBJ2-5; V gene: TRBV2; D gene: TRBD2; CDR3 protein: CASSEILAGRETQYF
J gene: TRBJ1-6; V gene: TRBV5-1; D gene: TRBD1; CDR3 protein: CASSLDRAGNSPLHF
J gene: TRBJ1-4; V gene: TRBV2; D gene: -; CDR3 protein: CASSGLFGEKLFF
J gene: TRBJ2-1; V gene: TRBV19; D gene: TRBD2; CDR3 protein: CASTPLAGGEQFF
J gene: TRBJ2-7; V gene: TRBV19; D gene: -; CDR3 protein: CASSTLGHEQYF